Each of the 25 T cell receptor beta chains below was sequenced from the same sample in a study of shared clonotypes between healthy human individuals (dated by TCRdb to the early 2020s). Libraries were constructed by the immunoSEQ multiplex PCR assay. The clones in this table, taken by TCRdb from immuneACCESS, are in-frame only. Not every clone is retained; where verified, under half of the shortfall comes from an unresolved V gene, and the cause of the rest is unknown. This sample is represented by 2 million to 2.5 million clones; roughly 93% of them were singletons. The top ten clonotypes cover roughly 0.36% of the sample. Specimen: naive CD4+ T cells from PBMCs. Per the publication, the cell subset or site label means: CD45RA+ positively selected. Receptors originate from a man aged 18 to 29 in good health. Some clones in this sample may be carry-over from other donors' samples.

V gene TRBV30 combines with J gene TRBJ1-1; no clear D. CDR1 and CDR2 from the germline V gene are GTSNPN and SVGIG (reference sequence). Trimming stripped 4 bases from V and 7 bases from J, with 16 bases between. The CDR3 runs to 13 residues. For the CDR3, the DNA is TGTGCCTGGAACTTTAACTTAGGCCATGAAGCTTTCTTT. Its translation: CAWNFNLGHEAFF.

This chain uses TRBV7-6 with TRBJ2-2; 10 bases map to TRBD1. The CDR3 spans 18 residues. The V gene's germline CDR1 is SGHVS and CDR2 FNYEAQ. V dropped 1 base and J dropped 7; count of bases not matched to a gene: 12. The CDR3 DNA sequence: TGTGCCAGCAGCTTAGTGAGGAGGACAGGGGGAGGCATCGGGGAGCTGTTTTTT. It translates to CASSLVRRTGGGIGELFF.

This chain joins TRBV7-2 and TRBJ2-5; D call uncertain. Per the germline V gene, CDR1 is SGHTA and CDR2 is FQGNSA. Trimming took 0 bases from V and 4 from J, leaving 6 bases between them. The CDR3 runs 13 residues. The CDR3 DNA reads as TGTGCCAGCAGCTTAGCGTGGAGAGAGACCCAGTACTTC. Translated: CASSLAWRETQYF.

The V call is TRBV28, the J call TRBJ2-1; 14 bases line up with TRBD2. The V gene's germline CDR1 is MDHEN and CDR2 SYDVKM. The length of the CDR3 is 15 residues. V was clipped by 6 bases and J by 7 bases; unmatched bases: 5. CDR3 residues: CASRIGTSGRNEQFF. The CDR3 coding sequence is TGTGCCAGCAGAATCGGGACTAGCGGGAGAAATGAGCAGTTCTTC.

CDR3 bases: TGTGCCAGCAGAAAAGAGCGGGAGATAACCTACGAGCAGTACTTC. As protein: CASRKEREITYEQYF. This chain uses TRBV6-1 with TRBJ2-7; 8 nucleotides match TRBD2. The J segment lost 2 bases and the V segment lost 6 bases, leaving 9 bases of the junction unmatched. From germline, CDR1 is MNHNS and CDR2 SASEGT. The CDR3 extends over 15 amino acids.

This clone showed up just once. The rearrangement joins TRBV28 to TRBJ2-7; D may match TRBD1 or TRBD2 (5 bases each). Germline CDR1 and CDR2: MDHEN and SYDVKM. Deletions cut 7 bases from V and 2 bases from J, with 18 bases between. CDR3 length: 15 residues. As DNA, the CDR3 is TGTGCCAGCATTTCGGGGCAGGGATGGACCTACGAGCAGTACTTC. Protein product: CASISGQGWTYEQYF. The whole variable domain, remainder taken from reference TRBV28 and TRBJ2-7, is DVKVTQSSRYLVKRTGEKVFLECVQDMDHENMFWYRQDPGLGLRLIYFSYDVKMKEKGDIPEGYSVSREKKERFSLILESASTNQTSMYLCASISGQGWTYEQYFGPGTRLTVT.

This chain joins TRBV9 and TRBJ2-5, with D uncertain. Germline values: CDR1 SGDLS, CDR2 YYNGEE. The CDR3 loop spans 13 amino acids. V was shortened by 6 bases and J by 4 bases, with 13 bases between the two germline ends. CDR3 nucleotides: TGTGCCAGCAACAGAGGAGTGGGAGAGACCCAGTACTTC. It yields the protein CASNRGVGETQYF.

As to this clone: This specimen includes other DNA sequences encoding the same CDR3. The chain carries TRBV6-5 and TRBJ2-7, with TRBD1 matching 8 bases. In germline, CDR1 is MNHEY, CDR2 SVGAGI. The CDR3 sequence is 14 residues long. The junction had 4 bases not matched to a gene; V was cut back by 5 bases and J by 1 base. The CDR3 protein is CASSRTGPSYEQYF. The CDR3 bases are TGTGCCAGCAGTCGGACAGGGCCGTCCTACGAGCAGTACTTC.

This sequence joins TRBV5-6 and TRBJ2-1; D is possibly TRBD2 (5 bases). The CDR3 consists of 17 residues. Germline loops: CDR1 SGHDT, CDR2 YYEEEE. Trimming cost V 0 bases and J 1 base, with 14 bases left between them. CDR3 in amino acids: CASSLVGGQISYNEQFF. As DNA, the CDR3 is TGTGCCAGCAGCTTGGTGGGCGGGCAGATATCCTACAATGAGCAGTTCTTC.

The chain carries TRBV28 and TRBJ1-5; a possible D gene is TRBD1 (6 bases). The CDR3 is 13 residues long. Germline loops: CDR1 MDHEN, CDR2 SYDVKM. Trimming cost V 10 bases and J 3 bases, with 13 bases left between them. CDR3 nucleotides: TGTGCCACCCTGGACAGACCCAATCAGCCCCAGCATTTT. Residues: CATLDRPNQPQHF. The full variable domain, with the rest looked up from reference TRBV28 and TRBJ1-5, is DVKVTQSSRYLVKRTGEKVFLECVQDMDHENMFWYRQDPGLGLRLIYFSYDVKMKEKGDIPEGYSVSREKKERFSLILESASTNQTSMYLCATLDRPNQPQHFGDGTRLSIL.

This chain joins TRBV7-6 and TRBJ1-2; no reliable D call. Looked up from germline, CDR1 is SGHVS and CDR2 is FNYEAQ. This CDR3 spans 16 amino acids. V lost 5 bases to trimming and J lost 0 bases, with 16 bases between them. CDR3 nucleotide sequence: TGTGCCAGCAGCCGAAAGTTCGGGGAGCCTAACTATGGCTACACCTTC. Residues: CASSRKFGEPNYGYTF.

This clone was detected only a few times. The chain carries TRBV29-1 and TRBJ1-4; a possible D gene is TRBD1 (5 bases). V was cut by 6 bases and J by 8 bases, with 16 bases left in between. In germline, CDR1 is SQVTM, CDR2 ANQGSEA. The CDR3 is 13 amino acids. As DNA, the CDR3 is TGCAGCGTATCCGGGACTCTGAAGGAAAAACTGTTTTTT. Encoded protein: CSVSGTLKEKLFF.

Written as DNA, the CDR3 is TGTGCCAGCAGTTCACAGACGGGGATCGCAACTAATGAAAAACTGTTTTTT. Protein product: CASSSQTGIATNEKLFF. The rearrangement links TRBV28 to TRBJ1-4; D call uncertain. The V gene's germline CDR1 is MDHEN and CDR2 SYDVKM. V was clipped by 4 bases and J by 0 bases, with 15 bases between them. The CDR3 has 17 amino acids.

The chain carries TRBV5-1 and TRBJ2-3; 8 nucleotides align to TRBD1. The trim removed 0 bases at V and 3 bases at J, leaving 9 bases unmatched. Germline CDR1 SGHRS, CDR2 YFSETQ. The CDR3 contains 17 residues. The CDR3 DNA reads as TGCGCCAGCAGCTTGGGGCGGTCGACAGGGGCAACAGATACGCAGTATTTT. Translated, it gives CASSLGRSTGATDTQYF. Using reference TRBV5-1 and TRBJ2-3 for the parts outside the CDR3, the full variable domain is KAGVTQTPRYLIKTRGQQVTLSCSPISGHRSVSWYQQTPGQGLQFLFEYFSETQRNKGNFPGRFSGRQFSNSRSEMNVSTLELGDSALYLCASSLGRSTGATDTQYFGPGTRLTVL.

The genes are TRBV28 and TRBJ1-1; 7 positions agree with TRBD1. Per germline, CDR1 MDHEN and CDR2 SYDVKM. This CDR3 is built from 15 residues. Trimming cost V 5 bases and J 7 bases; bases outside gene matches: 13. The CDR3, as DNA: TGTGCCAGCAGTCTTAGGCAGGGGGTTAAGGTTGAAGCTTTCTTT. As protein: CASSLRQGVKVEAFF.

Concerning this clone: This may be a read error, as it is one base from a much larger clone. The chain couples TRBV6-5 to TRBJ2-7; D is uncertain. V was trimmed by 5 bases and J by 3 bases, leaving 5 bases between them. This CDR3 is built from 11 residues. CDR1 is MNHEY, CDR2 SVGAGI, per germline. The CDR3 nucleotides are TGTGCCAGCAGTATAAACTACGAGCAGTACTTC. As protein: CASSINYEQYF.

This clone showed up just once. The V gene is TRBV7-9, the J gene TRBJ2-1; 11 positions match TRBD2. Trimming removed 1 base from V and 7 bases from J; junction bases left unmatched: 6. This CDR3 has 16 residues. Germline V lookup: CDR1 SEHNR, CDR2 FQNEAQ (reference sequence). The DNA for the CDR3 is TGTGCCAGCAGCTTAGGGATTAGCGGGAGGGAGAATGAGCAGTTCTTC. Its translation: CASSLGISGRENEQFF.

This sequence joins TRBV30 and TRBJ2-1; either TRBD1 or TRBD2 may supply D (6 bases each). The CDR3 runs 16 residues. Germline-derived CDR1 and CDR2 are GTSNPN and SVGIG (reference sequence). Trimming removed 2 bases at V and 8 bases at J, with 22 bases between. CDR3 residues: CAWSKLGGITTYEQFF. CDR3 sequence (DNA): TGTGCCTGGAGTAAGTTGGGGGGCATAACAACATATGAGCAGTTCTTC. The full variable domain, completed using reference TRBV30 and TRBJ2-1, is SQTIHQWPATLVQPVGSPLSLECTVEGTSNPNLYWYRQAAGRGLQLLFYSVGIGQISSEVPQNLSASRPQDRQFILSSKKLLLSDSGFYLCAWSKLGGITTYEQFFGPGTRLTVL.

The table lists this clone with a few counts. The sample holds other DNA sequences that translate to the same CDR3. The CDR3 DNA sequence: TGTGCCAGCAGCGTAGCGGGCACCGGGGAGCTGTTTTTT. Its protein is CASSVAGTGELFF. This sequence joins TRBV9 and TRBJ2-2; D remains ambiguous. Between the trimmed V and J ends, which lost 0 bases and 4 bases, there was a span of 4 bases. This CDR3 has 13 amino acids. Per the germline V gene, CDR1 is SGDLS and CDR2 is YYNGEE. The complete variable domain, with remaining parts taken from reference TRBV9 and TRBJ2-2, reads DSGVTQTPKHLITATGQRVTLRCSPRSGDLSVYWYQQSLDQGLQFLIQYYNGEERAKGNILERFSAQQFPDLHSELNLSSLELGDSALYFCASSVAGTGELFFGEGSRLTVL.

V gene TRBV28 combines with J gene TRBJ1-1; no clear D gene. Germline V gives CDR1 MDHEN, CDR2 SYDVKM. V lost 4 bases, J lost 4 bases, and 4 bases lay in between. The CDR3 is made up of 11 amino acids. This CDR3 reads CASSSPTEAFF. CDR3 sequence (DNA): TGTGCCAGCAGTTCCCCCACTGAAGCTTTCTTT.

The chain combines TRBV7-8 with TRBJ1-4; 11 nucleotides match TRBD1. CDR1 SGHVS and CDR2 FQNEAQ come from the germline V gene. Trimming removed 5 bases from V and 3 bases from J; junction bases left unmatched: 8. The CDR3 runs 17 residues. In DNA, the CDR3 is TGTGCCAGCAGCCGGACAGGGGGCATGAGGGCTAATGAAAAACTGTTTTTT. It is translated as CASSRTGGMRANEKLFF.

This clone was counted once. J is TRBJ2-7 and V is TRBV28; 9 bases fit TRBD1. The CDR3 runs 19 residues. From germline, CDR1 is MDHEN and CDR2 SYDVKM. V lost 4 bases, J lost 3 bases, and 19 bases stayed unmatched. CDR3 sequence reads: CASSSPSKWGQGFIYEQYF. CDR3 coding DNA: TGTGCCAGCAGTTCACCTTCAAAATGGGGACAGGGTTTTATCTACGAGCAGTACTTC. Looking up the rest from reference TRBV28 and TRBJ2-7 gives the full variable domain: DVKVTQSSRYLVKRTGEKVFLECVQDMDHENMFWYRQDPGLGLRLIYFSYDVKMKEKGDIPEGYSVSREKKERFSLILESASTNQTSMYLCASSSPSKWGQGFIYEQYFGPGTRLTVT.

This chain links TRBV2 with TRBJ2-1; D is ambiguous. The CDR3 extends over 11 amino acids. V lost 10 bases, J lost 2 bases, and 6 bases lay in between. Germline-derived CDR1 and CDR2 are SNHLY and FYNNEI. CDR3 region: CATQPYNEQFF. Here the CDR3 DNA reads TGTGCCACCCAGCCCTACAATGAGCAGTTCTTC.

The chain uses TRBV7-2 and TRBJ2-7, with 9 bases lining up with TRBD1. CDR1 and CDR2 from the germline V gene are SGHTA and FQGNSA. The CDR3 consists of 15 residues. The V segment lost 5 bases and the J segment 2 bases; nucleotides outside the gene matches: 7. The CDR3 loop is CASSPATGGTYEQYF. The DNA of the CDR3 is TGTGCCAGCAGCCCCGCGACAGGGGGAACCTACGAGCAGTACTTC.

The CDR3 loop reads CASNLATSGDYEQYF. In DNA, the CDR3 is TGTGCCAGCAACCTAGCGACTAGCGGGGACTACGAGCAGTACTTC. This chain links TRBV7-2 with TRBJ2-7; 11 bases agree with TRBD2. J was trimmed by 3 bases and V by 7 bases; bases with no gene match: 8. CDR1 is SGHTA, CDR2 FQGNSA, per germline. The CDR3 totals 15 residues.